This is a list of T cell receptor beta chains from one sample in a study of persistence of HIV-infected CD4 T cells. Measured with immunoSEQ multiplex PCR; TCRdb has only the in-frame clones, and not every one. The profile shows about 25,000 clones, over 65% of them singletons. These receptors' antigens are unknown. The sequencing here drew on CD4+ T cells sorted from PBMCs after 18-hour stimulation, taken from a patient who received antiretroviral therapy. The receptors shown here come from an adult man with HIV who was CMV-seropositive. Both conserved end residues are part of each CDR3. The order of the fields is V gene, D gene, J gene, CDR3 DNA, CDR3 protein. D genes are given only for firm matches.

v_call: TRBV9
d_call: TRBD2
j_call: TRBJ2-7
cdr3_nt: TGTGCCAGCAGCGAGCGGAGTGGACTAGCGGTCGAGCAGTACTTC
cdr3_aa: CASSERSGLAVEQYF

v_call: TRBV7-2
d_call: TRBD2
j_call: TRBJ2-3
cdr3_nt: TGTGCCAGCAGCTTAGTGGTAGCGGGGGGCCCAGATACGCAGTATTTT
cdr3_aa: CASSLVVAGGPDTQYF

v_call: TRBV6-6
d_call: .
j_call: TRBJ2-2
cdr3_nt: TGTGCCAGCAGCCGAGAACTGCCGTTACGGAGCACCGGGGAGCTGTTTTTT
cdr3_aa: CASSRELPLRSTGELFF

v_call: TRBV2
d_call: TRBD1
j_call: TRBJ1-5
cdr3_nt: TGTGCCAGCAGTGGACAGGGGTCCCATCAGCCCCAGCATTTT
cdr3_aa: CASSGQGSHQPQHF

v_call: TRBV3-1/TRBV3-2
d_call: .
j_call: TRBJ2-1
cdr3_nt: TGTGCCAGCAGCTACGGACGGCGGAGCTCCTACAATGAGCAGTTCTTC
cdr3_aa: CASSYGRRSSYNEQFF

v_call: TRBV10-1
d_call: .
j_call: TRBJ1-2
cdr3_nt: TGCGCCCGTTCGGGACACTGGATATATGGCTACACCTTC
cdr3_aa: CARSGHWIYGYTF

v_call: TRBV18
d_call: TRBD1
j_call: TRBJ1-4
cdr3_nt: TGTGCCAGCTCACCAATGGGACAGGGGAAGGAAAAACTGTTTTTT
cdr3_aa: CASSPMGQGKEKLFF

v_call: TRBV28
d_call: .
j_call: TRBJ1-3
cdr3_nt: TGTGCCAGCACCTTGGGGGGGGCTTCCGGAAACACCATATATTTT
cdr3_aa: CASTLGGASGNTIYF

v_call: TRBV29-1
d_call: TRBD1
j_call: TRBJ1-2
cdr3_nt: TGCAGCGTGGAGACAGGGGGCCATGGCTACACCTTC
cdr3_aa: CSVETGGHGYTF

v_call: TRBV4-1
d_call: TRBD1
j_call: TRBJ1-6
cdr3_nt: TGCGCCAGCAGCCAAGGTCACTCTACCGGGACAGGAAATTCACCCCTCCACTTT
cdr3_aa: CASSQGHSTGTGNSPLHF

v_call: TRBV9
d_call: TRBD2
j_call: TRBJ2-5
cdr3_nt: TGTGCCAGCAGCGTTTTGGCGGGGGGAAACCAAGAGACCCAGTACTTC
cdr3_aa: CASSVLAGGNQETQYF

v_call: TRBV29-1
d_call: .
j_call: TRBJ1-1
cdr3_nt: TGCAGCGTTGATAACGTGAACACTGAAGCTTTCTTT
cdr3_aa: CSVDNVNTEAFF

v_call: TRBV10-3
d_call: .
j_call: TRBJ1-5
cdr3_nt: TGTGCCATCAGTGACGTGGGGGGTAATCAGCCCCAGCATTTT
cdr3_aa: CAISDVGGNQPQHF